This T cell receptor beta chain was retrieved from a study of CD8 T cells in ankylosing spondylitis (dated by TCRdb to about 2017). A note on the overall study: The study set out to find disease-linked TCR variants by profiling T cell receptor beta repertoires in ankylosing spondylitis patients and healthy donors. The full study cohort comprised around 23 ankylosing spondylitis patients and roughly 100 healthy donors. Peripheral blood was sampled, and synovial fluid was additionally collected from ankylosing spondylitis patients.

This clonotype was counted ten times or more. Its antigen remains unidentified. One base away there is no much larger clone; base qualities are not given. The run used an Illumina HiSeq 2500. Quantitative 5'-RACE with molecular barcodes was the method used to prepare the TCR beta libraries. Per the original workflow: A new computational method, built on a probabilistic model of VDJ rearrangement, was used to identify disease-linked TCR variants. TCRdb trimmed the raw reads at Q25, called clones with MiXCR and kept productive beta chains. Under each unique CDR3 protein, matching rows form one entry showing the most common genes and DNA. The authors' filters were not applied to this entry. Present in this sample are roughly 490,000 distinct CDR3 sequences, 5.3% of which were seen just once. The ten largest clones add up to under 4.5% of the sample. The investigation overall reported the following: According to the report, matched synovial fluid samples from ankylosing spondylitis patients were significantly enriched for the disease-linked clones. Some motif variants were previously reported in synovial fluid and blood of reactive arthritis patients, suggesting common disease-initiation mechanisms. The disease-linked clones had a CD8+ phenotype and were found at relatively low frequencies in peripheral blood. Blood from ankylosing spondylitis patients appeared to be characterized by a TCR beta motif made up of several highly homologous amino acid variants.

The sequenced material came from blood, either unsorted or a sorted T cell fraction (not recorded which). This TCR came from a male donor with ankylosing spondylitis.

CDR3 reads: CASSQDSRGNTIYF. The bases are TGCGCCAGCAGCCAAGATTCGCGTGGAAACACCATATATTTT. This sequence uses TRBV4-3 and TRBJ1-3; no D segment can be confidently identified. Trimming removed 0 bases from V and 3 bases from J, leaving 6 bases between the germline ends. In the germline V gene, CDR1 corresponds to LGHNA and CDR2 to YSLEER. There are 14 amino acids in the CDR3, from cysteine to phenylalanine inclusive. Only CDR3 DNA remains: 42 bases, in frame from the first base.